This T cell receptor (beta chain) was identified in a study of T cell repertoires in cytomegalovirus infection. Background on the study: Public TCR beta signatures were indicative of both CMV infection and a matching HLA type. The study, taken as a whole, reports: Totalled public TCR beta family frequency picked out people who carried CMV plus the relevant HLA. Clonotypes of TCR beta that were HLA-C-restricted and CMV-specific dominated the ex vivo response.

The ends were cut back, 1 base at V and 4 bases at J, with 5 bases in the middle. This CDR3 contains 11 residues. Germline lookup yields CDR1 DFQATT and CDR2 SNEGSKA (reference sequence). Using its own MiXCR run on the reads, TCRdb lists one record per CDR3 protein. This sample yields approximately 320,000 distinct CDR3 sequences, of which around a tenth are seen a single time; 3.5% to 4.5% belongs to the top ten. At least ten counts were recorded for this clonotype. Its antigen is undetermined. The sequence was obtained from a human donor in good health (CMV status not recorded). Some clones in this sample may be carry-over from other donors' samples. V gene TRBV20-1 combines with J gene TRBJ2-7; D ambiguous. Input material: PBMCs. CDR3 region: CSARGQYEQYF. CDR3 bases: TGCAGTGCTAGAGGACAATACGAGCAGTACTTC.